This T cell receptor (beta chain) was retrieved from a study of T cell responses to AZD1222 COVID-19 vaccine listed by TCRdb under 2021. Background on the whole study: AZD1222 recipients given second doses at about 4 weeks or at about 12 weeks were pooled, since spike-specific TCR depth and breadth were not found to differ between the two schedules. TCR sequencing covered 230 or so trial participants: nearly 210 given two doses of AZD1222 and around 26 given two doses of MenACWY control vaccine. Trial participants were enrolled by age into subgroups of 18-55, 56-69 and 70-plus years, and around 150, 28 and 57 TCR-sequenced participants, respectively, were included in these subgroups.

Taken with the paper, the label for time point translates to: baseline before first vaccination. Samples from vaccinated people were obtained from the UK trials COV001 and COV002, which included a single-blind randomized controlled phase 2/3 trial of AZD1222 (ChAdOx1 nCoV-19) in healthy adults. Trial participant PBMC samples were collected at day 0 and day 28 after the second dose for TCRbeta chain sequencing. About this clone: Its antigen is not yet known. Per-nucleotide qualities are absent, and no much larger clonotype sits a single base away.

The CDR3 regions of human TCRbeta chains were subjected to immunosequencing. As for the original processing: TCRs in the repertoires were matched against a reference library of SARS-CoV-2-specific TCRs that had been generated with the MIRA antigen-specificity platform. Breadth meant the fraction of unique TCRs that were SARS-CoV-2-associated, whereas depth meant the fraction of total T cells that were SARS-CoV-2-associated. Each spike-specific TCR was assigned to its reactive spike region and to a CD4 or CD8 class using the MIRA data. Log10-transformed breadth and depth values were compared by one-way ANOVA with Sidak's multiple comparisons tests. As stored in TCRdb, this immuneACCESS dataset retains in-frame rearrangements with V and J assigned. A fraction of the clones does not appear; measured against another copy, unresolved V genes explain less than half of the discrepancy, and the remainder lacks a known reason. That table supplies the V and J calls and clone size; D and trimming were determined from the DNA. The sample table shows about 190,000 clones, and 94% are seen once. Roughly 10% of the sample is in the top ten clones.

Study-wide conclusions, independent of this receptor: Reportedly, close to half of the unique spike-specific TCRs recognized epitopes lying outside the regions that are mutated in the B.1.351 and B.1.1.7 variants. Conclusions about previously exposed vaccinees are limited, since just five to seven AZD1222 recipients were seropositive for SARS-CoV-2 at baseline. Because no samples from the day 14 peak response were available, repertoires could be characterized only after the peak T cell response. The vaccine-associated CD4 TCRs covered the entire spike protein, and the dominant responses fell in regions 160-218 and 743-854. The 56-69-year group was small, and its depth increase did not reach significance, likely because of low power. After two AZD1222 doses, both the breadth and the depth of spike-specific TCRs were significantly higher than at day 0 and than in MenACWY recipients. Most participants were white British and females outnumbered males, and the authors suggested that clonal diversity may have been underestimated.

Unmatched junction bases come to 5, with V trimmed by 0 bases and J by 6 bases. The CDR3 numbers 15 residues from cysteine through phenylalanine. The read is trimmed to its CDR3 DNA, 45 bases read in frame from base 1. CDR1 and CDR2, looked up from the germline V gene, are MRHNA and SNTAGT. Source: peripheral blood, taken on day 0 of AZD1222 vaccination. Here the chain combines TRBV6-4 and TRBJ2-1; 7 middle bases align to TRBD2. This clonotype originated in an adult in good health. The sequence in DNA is TGTGCCAGCAGTGACTCAGCGGGACCCCCCAATGAGCAGTTCTTC. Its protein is CASSDSAGPPNEQFF.